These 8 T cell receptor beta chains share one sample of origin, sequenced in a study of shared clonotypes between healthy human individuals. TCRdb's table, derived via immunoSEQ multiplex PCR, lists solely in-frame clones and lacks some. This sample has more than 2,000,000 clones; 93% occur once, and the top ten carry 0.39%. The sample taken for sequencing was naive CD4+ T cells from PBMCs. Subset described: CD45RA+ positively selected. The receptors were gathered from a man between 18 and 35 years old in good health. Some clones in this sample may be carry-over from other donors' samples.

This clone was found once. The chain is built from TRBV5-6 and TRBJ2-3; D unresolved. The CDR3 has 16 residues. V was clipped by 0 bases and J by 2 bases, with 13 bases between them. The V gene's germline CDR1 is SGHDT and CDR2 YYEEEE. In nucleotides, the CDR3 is TGTGCCAGCAGCTTGGCTGGGCGGTTGGACACAGATACGCAGTATTTT. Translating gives CASSLAGRLDTDTQYF. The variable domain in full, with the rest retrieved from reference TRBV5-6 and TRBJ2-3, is DAGVTQSPTHLIKTRGQQVTLRCSPKSGHDTVSWYQQALGQGPQFIFQYYEEEERQRGNFPDRFSGHQFPNYSSELNVNALLLGDSALYLCASSLAGRLDTDTQYFGPGTRLTVL.

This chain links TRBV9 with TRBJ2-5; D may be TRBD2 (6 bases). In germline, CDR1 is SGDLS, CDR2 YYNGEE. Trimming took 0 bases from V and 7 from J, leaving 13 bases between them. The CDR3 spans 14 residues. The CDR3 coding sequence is TGTGCCAGCAGCGTAGGGTCCTCGGAGGGGACCCAGTACTTC. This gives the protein CASSVGSSEGTQYF.

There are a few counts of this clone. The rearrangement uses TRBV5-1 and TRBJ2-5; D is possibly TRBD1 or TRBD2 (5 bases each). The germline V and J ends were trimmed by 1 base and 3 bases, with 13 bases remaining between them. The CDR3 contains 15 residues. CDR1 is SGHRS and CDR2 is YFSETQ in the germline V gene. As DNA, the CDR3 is TGCGCCAGCAGCTTGTTGGGGCAGGGAGAAGAGACCCAGTACTTC. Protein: CASSLLGQGEETQYF.

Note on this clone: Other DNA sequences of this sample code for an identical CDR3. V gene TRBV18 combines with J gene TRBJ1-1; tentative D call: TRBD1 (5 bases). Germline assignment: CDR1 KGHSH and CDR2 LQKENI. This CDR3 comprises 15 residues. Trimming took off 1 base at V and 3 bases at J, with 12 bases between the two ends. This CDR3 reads CASSPRTGRDTEAFF. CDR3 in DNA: TGTGCCAGCTCACCACGAACAGGTCGGGACACTGAAGCTTTCTTT. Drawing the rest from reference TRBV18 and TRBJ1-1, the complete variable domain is NAGVMQNPRHLVRRRGQEARLRCSPMKGHSHVYWYRQLPEEGLKFMVYLQKENIIDESGMPKERFSAEFPKEGPSILRIQQVVRGDSAAYFCASSPRTGRDTEAFFGQGTRLTVV.

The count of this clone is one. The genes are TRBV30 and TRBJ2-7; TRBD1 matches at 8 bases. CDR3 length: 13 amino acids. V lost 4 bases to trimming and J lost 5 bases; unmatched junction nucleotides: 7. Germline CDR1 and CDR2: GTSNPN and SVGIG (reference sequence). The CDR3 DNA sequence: TGTGCCTGGAACCCAGGACAGGGCAACGAGCAGTACTTC. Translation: CAWNPGQGNEQYF.

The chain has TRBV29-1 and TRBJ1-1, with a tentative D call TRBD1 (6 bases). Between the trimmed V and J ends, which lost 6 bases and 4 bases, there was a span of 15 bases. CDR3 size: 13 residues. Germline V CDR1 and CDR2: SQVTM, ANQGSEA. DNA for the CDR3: TGCAGCGTCCACGGACAGTATGGCACTGAAGCTTTCTTT. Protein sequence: CSVHGQYGTEAFF.

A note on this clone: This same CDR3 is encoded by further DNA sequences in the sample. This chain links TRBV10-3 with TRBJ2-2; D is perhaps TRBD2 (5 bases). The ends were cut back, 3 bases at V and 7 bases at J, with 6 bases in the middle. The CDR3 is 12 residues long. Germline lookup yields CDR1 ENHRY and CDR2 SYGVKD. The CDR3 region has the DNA TGTGCCATCAGTGACAGCGGCGGGGAGCTGTTTTTT. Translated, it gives CAISDSGGELFF.

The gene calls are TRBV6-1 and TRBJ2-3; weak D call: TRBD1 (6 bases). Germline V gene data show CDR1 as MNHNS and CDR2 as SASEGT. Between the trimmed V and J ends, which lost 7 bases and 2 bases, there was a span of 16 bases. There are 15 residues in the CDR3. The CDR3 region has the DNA TGTGCCAGCACCCCGACCGGGACATTCACAGATACGCAGTATTTT. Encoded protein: CASTPTGTFTDTQYF.